The table lists the clone carrying this T cell receptor beta chain with many counts. TCRdb called clones again from the PCR reads with MiXCR. This sample has almost 25,000 clones, with around 15% found just once. J was trimmed by 5 bases and V by 0 bases; bases with no gene match: 3. The CDR3 loop spans 16 amino acids. The V gene's germline CDR1 is SGHAT and CDR2 FQNNGV. The data were obtained in a study of metastatic and nonmetastatic thyroid tumors. Not a single patient had been given any form of treatment at any point before undergoing thyroid surgery. Sequencing input: blood. This TCR came from a female donor with papillary thyroid cancer or a benign thyroid nodule (not recorded which). Some clones in this sample may be carry-over from other donors' samples. The chain uses TRBV11-2 and TRBJ2-3; 12 bases agree with TRBD2. The CDR3, as DNA: TGTGCCAGCAGCTTAGAGCTAGCGGGAGGGGTAGATACGCAGTATTTT. Its protein is CASSLELAGGVDTQYF.